In its sample, the clone carrying this T cell receptor (beta chain) was seen many times. Its antigen is still unknown. This sample was taken from a study of Graves' ophthalmopathy and Graves' hyperthyroidism. Across the study: Hyperthyroidism showing no ophthalmopathy within 18 months of follow-up was stable. General study points: The majority of expanded thyroid clonotypes above 0.001 frequency also occurred in blood.

Amplification of the TCR beta CDR3 regions used RNA transcripts (as template). RT-PCR in the first round used HTBI primers; a second-round multiplex PCR followed. TCRdb ran MiXCR on the multiplex PCR reads and lists one entry per CDR3 protein. The sample lists about 600,000 distinct CDR3 sequences; 35% to 40% were seen once. V was clipped by 10 bases and J by 4 bases; unmatched bases: 5. The CDR3 length is 13 residues. Looked up from germline, CDR1 is MNHNS and CDR2 is SASEGT. V gene TRBV6-1 combines with J gene TRBJ2-2, with 8 nucleotides matching TRBD1. The sequence was obtained from an adult man with Graves' hyperthyroidism. The sample taken for sequencing was peripheral blood or thyroid tissue (not recorded which). This CDR3 reads CAIRTGGTGELFF. The CDR3, as DNA: TGTGCCATACGTACAGGGGGCACCGGGGAGCTGTTTTTT.